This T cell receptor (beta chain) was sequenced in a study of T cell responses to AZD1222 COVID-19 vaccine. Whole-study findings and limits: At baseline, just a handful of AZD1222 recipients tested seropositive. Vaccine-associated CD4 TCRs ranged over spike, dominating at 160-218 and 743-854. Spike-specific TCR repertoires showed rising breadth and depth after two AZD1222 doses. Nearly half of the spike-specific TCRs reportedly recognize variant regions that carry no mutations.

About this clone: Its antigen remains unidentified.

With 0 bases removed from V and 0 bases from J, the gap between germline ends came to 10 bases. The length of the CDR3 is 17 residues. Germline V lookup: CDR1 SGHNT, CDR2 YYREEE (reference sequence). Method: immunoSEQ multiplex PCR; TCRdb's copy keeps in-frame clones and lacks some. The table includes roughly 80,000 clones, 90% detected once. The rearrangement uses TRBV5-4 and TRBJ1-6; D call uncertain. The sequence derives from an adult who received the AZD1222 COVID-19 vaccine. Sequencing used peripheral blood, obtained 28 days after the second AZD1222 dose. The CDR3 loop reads CASSLGFRSSYNSPLHF. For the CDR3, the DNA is TGTGCCAGCAGCTTGGGATTCAGGAGCTCCTATAATTCACCCCTCCACTTT.